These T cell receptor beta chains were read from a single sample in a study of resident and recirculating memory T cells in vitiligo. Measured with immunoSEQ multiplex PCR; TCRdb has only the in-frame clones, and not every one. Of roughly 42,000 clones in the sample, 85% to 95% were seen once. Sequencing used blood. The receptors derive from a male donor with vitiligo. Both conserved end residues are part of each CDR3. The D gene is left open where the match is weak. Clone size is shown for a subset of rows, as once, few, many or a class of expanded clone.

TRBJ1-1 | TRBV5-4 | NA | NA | CASSLEGNEAFF | TGTGCCAGCAGCTTGGAGGGGAATGAAGCTTTCTTT
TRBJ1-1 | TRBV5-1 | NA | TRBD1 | CASNPGQGPLATEAFF | TGCGCCAGCAACCCGGGACAGGGGCCTTTGGCCACTGAAGCTTTCTTT
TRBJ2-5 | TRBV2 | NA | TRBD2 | CASKKRGAETQYF | TGTGCCAGCAAAAAGCGGGGGGCGGAGACCCAGTACTTC
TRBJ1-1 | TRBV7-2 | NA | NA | CASSPRGGLGNSIAFF | TGTGCCAGCAGCCCTAGGGGGGGGCTCGGTAACTCGATAGCTTTCTTT
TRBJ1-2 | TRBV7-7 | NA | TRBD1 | CASSSGQGVNYGYTF | TGTGCTAGCAGCTCGGGACAGGGCGTGAACTATGGCTACACCTTC
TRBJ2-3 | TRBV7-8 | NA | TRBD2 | CASSFQSGAGDTQYF | TGTGCCAGCAGCTTCCAGAGCGGGGCCGGAGATACGCAGTATTTT
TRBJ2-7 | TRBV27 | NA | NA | CASSPQGIAYEQYF | TGTGCCAGCAGTCCACAGGGTATCGCCTACGAGCAGTACTTC
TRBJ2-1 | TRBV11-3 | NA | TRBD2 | CASSLDQGLAGVPYNEQFF | TGTGCCAGCAGCTTAGATCAGGGTCTAGCGGGGGTACCATACAATGAGCAGTTCTTC
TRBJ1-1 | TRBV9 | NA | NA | CASSVAGADTEAFF | TGTGCCAGCAGCGTAGCCGGAGCGGACACTGAAGCTTTCTTT
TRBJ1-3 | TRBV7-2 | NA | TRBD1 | CASSRQGGNTIYF | TGTGCCAGCAGCCGACAGGGAGGAAACACCATATATTTT
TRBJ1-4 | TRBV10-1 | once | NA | CASRPHRVPRRTNEKLFF | TGCGCCAGCAGACCTCACAGGGTACCGCGCCGAACTAATGAAAAACTGTTTTTT
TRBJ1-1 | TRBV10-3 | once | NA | CAISVNRENTEAFF | TGTGCCATCAGTGTTAACAGGGAAAACACTGAAGCTTTCTTT
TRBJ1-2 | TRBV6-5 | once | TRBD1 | CASSYDRGGYTF | TGTGCCAGCAGTTACGACAGGGGCGGCTACACCTTC
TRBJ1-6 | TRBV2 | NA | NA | CASVGQRVSPLHF | TGTGCCAGCGTTGGACAGAGGGTCTCACCCCTCCACTTT
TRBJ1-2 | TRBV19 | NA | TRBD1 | CASSLLSRDSLYGYTF | TGTGCCAGTAGCCTACTCTCCCGGGACAGTCTCTATGGCTACACCTTC
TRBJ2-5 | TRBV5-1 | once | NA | CASSAGQIQETQYF | TGCGCCAGCAGCGCGGGACAGATCCAAGAGACCCAGTACTTC
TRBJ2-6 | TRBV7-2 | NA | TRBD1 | CASSLRGQGTGANVLTF | TGTGCCAGCAGCTTACGTGGACAGGGAACTGGGGCCAACGTCCTGACTTTC
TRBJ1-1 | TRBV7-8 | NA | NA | CASSLTQQMNTEAFF | TGTGCCAGCAGCCTTACACAGCAAATGAACACTGAAGCTTTCTTT
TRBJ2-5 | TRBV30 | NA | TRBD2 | CAWSTRLAGGNKPAGTQYF | TGTGCCTGGAGTACCCGACTAGCGGGGGGTAATAAACCTGCGGGGACCCAGTACTTC
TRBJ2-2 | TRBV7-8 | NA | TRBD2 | CASSLTSGAFTGELFF | TGTGCCAGCAGCTTAACTAGCGGGGCTTTCACCGGGGAGCTGTTTTTT
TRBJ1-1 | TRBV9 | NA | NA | CASSGTTGTAFF | TGTGCCAGCAGCGGCACAACAGGGACAGCTTTCTTT
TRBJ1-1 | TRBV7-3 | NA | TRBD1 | CASSLRQGAEAFF | TGTGCCAGCAGCTTAAGACAGGGCGCTGAAGCTTTCTTT
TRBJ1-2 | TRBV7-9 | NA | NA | CASSPPGELNYGYTF | TGTGCCAGCAGCCCCCCGGGGGAGCTTAACTATGGCTACACCTTC
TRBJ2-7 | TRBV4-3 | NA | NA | CASSQAVRQETHEQYF | TGCGCCAGCAGCCAAGCGGTCCGACAGGAAACCCACGAGCAGTACTTC
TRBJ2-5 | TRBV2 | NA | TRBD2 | CASSGLAGGHQTQYF | TGTGCCAGCAGCGGACTAGCGGGGGGGCACCAGACCCAGTACTTC
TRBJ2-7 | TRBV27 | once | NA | CASSLSVRPGSYEQYF | TGTGCCAGCAGTTTATCGGTCAGACCAGGATCCTACGAGCAGTACTTC
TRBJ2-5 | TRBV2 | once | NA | CASSYSIGETQYF | TGTGCCAGCAGTTACAGCATCGGAGAGACCCAGTACTTC
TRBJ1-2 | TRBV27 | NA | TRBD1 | CASSFQGANYGYTF | TGTGCCAGCAGTTTTCAGGGGGCGAACTATGGCTACACCTTC
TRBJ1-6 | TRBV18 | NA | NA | CASSPGGPSPLHF | TGTGCCAGCTCCCCTGGGGGCCCTTCACCCCTCCACTTT
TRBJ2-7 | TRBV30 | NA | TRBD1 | CAWSVKGQLQGPRGEQYF | TGTGCCTGGAGTGTAAAGGGACAGCTGCAGGGCCCCAGGGGCGAGCAGTACTTC
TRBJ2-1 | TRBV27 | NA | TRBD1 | CASMSDRDRGSGEQFF | TGTGCCAGCATGTCTGACCGGGACAGGGGATCGGGTGAGCAGTTCTTC
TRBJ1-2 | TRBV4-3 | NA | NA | CASSQGGINYGYTF | TGCGCCAGCAGCCAAGGCGGGATCAACTATGGCTACACCTTC
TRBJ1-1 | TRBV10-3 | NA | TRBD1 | CAISVGQGNTEAFF | TGTGCCATCAGTGTTGGACAGGGGAACACTGAAGCTTTCTTT
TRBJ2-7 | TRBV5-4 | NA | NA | CASSLIPSRVEQYF | TGTGCCAGCAGCTTGATCCCCTCGAGGGTCGAGCAGTACTTC
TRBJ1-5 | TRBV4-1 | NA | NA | CASSQDRYSNQPQHF | TGCGCCAGCAGCCAAGATCGGTATAGCAATCAGCCCCAGCATTTT
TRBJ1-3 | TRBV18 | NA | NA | CASSPQGGSGNTIYF | TGTGCCAGCTCACCACAGGGAGGCTCTGGAAACACCATATATTTT
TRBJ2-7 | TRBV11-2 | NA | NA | CASSRVRAYEQYF | TGTGCCAGCAGCCGAGTCCGAGCCTACGAGCAGTACTTC
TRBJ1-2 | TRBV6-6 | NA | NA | CASSLREGYTF | TGTGCCAGCAGCTTACGTGAGGGCTACACCTTC
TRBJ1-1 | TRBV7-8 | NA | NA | CASSRISGGSSNTEAFF | TGTGCCAGCAGCCGAATCTCCGGCGGATCTTCTAACACTGAAGCTTTCTTT
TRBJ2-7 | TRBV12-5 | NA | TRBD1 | CASGSGTGGQYF | TGTGCTAGTGGTTCGGGGACAGGGGGGCAGTACTTC
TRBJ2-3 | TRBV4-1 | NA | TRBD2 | CASSQVAGGTTDTQYF | TGCGCCAGCAGCCAGGTAGCGGGGGGAACCACAGATACGCAGTATTTT
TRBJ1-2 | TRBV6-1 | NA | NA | CASSVRRESNYGYTF | TGTGCCAGCAGTGTACGCAGGGAATCTAACTATGGCTACACCTTC
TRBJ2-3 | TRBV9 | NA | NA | CASSPMGGRIDTQYF | TGTGCCAGCAGCCCTATGGGGGGGCGCATAGATACGCAGTATTTT
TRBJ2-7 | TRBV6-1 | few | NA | CASSEVGVGPYEQYF | TGTGCCAGCAGTGAAGTTGGAGTCGGTCCCTACGAGCAGTACTTC
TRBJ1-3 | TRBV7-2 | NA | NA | CASSFLDSRNTIYF | TGTGCCAGCAGCTTTCTGGACAGTCGGAACACCATATATTTT
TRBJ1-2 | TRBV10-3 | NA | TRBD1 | CAISERQGSYGYTF | TGTGCCATCAGTGAGAGACAGGGGTCGTATGGCTACACCTTC
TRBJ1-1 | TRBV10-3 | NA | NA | CAISEIVRRTEAFF | TGTGCCATCAGTGAGATAGTCAGGAGGACTGAAGCTTTCTTT
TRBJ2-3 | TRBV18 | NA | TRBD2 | CAGGETSGADTQYF | TGTGCTGGGGGCGAGACTAGCGGGGCCGATACGCAGTATTTT
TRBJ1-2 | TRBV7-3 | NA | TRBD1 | CASSQRDSGGYTF | TGTGCCAGCAGCCAGAGGGACAGCGGCGGCTACACCTTC
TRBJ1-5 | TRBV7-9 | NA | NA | CASSYHRSGEYSNQPQHF | TGTGCCAGCAGCTACCACCGTTCGGGGGAATATAGCAATCAGCCCCAGCATTTT
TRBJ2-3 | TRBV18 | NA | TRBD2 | CASSPSTSGAPRTQYF | TGTGCCAGCTCACCATCGACTAGCGGGGCCCCGAGAACGCAGTATTTT
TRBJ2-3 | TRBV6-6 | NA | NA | CASSYSSGQNTQYF | TGTGCCAGCAGTTACTCCTCCGGACAGAATACGCAGTATTTT
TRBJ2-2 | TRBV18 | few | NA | CASSSRQVTGELFF | TGTGCCAGCTCATCACGCCAGGTCACCGGGGAGCTGTTTTTT
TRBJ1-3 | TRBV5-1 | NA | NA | CASSETPLSGNTIYF | TGCGCCAGCAGCGAAACACCCCTCTCTGGAAACACCATATATTTT
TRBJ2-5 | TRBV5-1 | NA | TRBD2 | CASSQTTSMETQYF | TGCGCCAGCAGCCAGACGACTAGCATGGAGACCCAGTACTTC
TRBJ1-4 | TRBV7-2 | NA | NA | CASSLYRGGEKLFF | TGTGCCAGCAGCTTATATAGGGGTGGGGAAAAACTGTTTTTT
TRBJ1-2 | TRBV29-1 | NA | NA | CSVGEQVNYGYTF | TGCAGCGTTGGAGAACAGGTTAACTATGGCTACACCTTC
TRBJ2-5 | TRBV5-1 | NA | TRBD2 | CASRPLGLAEETQYF | TGCGCCAGCAGACCATTAGGACTAGCCGAAGAGACCCAGTACTTC
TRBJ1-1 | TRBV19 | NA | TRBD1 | CASSRGQVGTEAFF | TGTGCCAGCAGCCGGGGACAGGTTGGCACTGAAGCTTTCTTT